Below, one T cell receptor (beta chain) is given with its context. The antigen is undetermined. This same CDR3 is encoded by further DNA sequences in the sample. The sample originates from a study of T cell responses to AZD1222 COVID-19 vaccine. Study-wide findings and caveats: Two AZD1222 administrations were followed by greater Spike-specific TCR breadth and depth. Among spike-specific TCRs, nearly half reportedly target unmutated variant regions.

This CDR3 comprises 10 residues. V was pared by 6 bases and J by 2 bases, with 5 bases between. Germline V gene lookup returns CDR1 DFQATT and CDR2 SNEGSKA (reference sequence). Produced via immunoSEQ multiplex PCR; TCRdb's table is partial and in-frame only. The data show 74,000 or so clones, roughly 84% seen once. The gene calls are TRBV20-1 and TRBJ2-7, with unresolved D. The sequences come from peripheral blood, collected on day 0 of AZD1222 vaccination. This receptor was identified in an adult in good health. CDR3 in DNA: TGCAGTGCGGGGACCTACGAGCAGTACTTC. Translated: CSAGTYEQYF.